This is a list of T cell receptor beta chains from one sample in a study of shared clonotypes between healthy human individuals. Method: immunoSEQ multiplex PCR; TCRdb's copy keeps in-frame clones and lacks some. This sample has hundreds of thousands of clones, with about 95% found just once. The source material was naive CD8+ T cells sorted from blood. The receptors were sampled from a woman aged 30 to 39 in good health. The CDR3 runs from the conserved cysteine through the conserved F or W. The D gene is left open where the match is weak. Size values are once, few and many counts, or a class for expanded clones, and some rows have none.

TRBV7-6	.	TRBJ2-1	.	CASSLGFNEQFF	TGTGCCAGCAGCTTAGGATTCAATGAGCAGTTCTTC
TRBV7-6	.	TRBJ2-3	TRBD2	CASRKPGLAGGVTDTQYF	TGTGCCAGCAGAAAGCCGGGACTAGCGGGAGGTGTGACAGATACGCAGTATTTT
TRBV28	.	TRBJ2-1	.	CASIRDRDFGNEQFF	TGTGCCAGCATCAGAGACCGGGACTTTGGCAATGAGCAGTTCTTC
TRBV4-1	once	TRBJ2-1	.	CASSQDQGTGNNEQFF	TGCGCCAGCAGCCAAGATCAAGGGACTGGAAACAATGAGCAGTTCTTC
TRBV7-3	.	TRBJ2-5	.	CASSGLEEETQYF	TGTGCCAGCAGCGGGTTGGAAGAAGAGACCCAGTACTTC
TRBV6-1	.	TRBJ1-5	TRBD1	CASSEGVGGLSNQPQHF	TGTGCCAGCAGTGAAGGCGTAGGGGGCTTGAGCAATCAGCCCCAGCATTTT
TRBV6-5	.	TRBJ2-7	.	CASSAGHHEQYF	TGTGCCAGCAGCGCGGGACACCACGAGCAGTACTTC
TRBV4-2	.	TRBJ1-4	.	CASSQHTGYELFF	TGTGCCAGCAGCCAACATACAGGCTACGAACTGTTTTTT
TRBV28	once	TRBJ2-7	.	CASSLFPRGSPAYEQYF	TGTGCCAGCAGTTTATTCCCGCGGGGCTCCCCGGCCTACGAGCAGTACTTC
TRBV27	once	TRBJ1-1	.	CASSPEFEGSAEAFF	TGTGCCAGCAGTCCCGAATTCGAGGGGTCCGCTGAAGCTTTCTTT
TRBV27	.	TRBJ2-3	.	CASSFLPPSSDTQYF	TGTGCCAGCAGTTTTTTACCCCCCTCATCAGATACGCAGTATTTT
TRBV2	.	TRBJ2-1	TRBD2	CASSEGLAGALGLQFF	TGTGCCAGCAGTGAAGGTCTAGCGGGAGCATTGGGTTTGCAGTTCTTC
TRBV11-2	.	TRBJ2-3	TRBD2	CASSFSRTSGDTDTQYF	TGTGCCAGCAGCTTTTCCCGGACTAGCGGGGACACAGATACGCAGTATTTT
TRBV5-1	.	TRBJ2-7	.	CASSYTGTAYEQYF	TGCGCCAGCAGCTATACCGGGACGGCCTACGAGCAGTACTTC
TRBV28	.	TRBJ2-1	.	CASSLRLDEQFF	TGTGCCAGCAGTTTAAGGTTGGATGAGCAGTTCTTC
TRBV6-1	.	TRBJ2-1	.	CASSEALGIRGYNEQFF	TGTGCCAGCAGTGAAGCTTTGGGGATTAGGGGCTACAATGAGCAGTTCTTC